Each of the 10 T cell receptor beta chains below was sequenced from the same sample in a study of CD4 T cells in relation to SARS-CoV-2 and coronaviruses. The data were produced by immunoSEQ multiplex PCR, yet TCRdb's version contains in-frame clones alone and is incomplete. This sample has over 40,000 clones, with about 87% found just once. No antigen has been identified for these receptors. The specimen sequenced was naive CD4+ T cells from PBMCs, cultured in vitro. Regarding subset: naive CD4+ T cells isolated by negative enrichment. The receptor source for this set is an adult with COVID-19.

This clone occurred once. This chain uses TRBV7-3 with TRBJ2-3; D perhaps matches TRBD2 (6 bases). This CDR3 has 15 amino acids. Germline CDR1 and CDR2: SGHTA and FQGTGA. V was shortened by 0 bases and J by 5 bases, with 12 bases between the two germline ends. As DNA, the CDR3 is TGTGCCAGCAGCTTAACCGGAGGGAGCGTAGATACGCAGTATTTT. It is translated as CASSLTGGSVDTQYF.

The chain is built from TRBV2 and TRBJ2-1, with 12 bases aligning to TRBD1. V lost 6 bases to trimming and J lost 4 bases; unmatched junction nucleotides: 4. CDR3 length equals 15 residues. The germline V gene has CDR1 SNHLY and CDR2 FYNNEI. This CDR3 reads CASRKGQGAYNEQFF. The DNA of the CDR3 is TGTGCCAGCAGGAAGGGACAGGGGGCATACAATGAGCAGTTCTTC.

The V call is TRBV5-6, the J call TRBJ2-7, with D uncertain. The CDR3 consists of 13 residues. Germline loops: CDR1 SGHDT, CDR2 YYEEEE. Trimming stripped 0 bases from V and 3 bases from J, with 7 bases between. This CDR3 reads CASSLVRSYEQYF. CDR3 DNA sequence: TGTGCCAGCAGCTTGGTTAGGAGCTACGAGCAGTACTTC.

This clone was observed a few times. The chain is built from TRBV2 and TRBJ2-2; D gene uncertain. V lost 8 bases and J lost 0, with 13 bases in between. CDR3 length: 15 amino acids. Germline CDR1 and CDR2: SNHLY and FYNNEI. The CDR3 DNA is TGTGCCAGCGAAAGGGAAGCTGCGAACACCGGGGAGCTGTTTTTT. Encoded protein: CASEREAANTGELFF.

The chain employs TRBV28 and TRBJ1-2, with D perhaps matching TRBD1 (5 bases). The V end lost 3 bases, the J end lost 4 bases, and 9 bases lay between the germline ends. From germline, CDR1 is MDHEN and CDR2 SYDVKM. This CDR3 is built from 13 residues. CDR3 sequence reads: CASSLGRAYGYTF. The CDR3 DNA reads TGTGCCAGCAGTTTGGGCAGGGCCTATGGCTACACCTTC.

This rearrangement joins TRBV19 to TRBJ1-5; no definite D call. The CDR3 has 16 amino acids. Per the germline V gene, CDR1 is LNHDA and CDR2 is SQIVND (reference sequence). Trimming took 3 bases from V and 2 from J, leaving 14 bases between them. CDR3: CASSIIAGVRNQPQHF. The CDR3 region has the DNA TGTGCCAGTAGTATCATCGCGGGAGTACGCAATCAGCCCCAGCATTTT.

In this sample, this clone turned up once. The chain employs TRBV9 and TRBJ2-7, with 10 nucleotides matching TRBD2. Germline CDR1 reads SGDLS; CDR2 reads YYNGEE. The CDR3 is 14 amino acids. Trimming removed 3 bases from V and 6 bases from J; junction bases left unmatched: 6. DNA for the CDR3: TGTGCCAGCAGCGCCCTCCTAGCGGGAGTCGAGCAGTACTTC. Its translation: CASSALLAGVEQYF.

The J gene is TRBJ2-3, the V gene TRBV28; 13 positions agree with TRBD2. The CDR3 length is 16 residues. The germline CDR1 and CDR2 sequences are MDHEN and SYDVKM. J gave up 10 bases and V 5 bases, and 12 bases lay outside the gene matches. CDR3: CASSGPGLAGFRAQYF. DNA of the CDR3: TGTGCCAGCAGTGGGCCGGGACTAGCGGGATTTAGGGCGCAGTATTTT.

The chain couples TRBV28 to TRBJ1-2; the D gene is possibly TRBD1 (6 bases). V shed 2 bases and J shed 4 bases, with 14 bases lying between them. In germline, CDR1 is MDHEN, CDR2 SYDVKM. The CDR3 runs 15 residues. The CDR3 DNA reads TGTGCCAGCAGTTTAGGCGGGACAAGGGTCTATGGCTACACCTTC. Translation: CASSLGGTRVYGYTF.

The rearrangement uses TRBV29-1 and TRBJ2-5; D may be TRBD1 (6 bases). CDR3 length: 14 amino acids. In germline, CDR1 is SQVTM, CDR2 ANQGSEA. Trimming removed 7 bases from V and 4 bases from J, with 19 bases in between. CDR3 sequence (DNA): TGCAGCGCTAGGACAGACCCGGGGATAGAGACCCAGTACTTC. Amino acid sequence: CSARTDPGIETQYF.